A selection of T cell receptor beta chains follows, all from one sample in a study of cytomegalovirus exposure and HLA in healthy donors. Libraries were prepared by immunoSEQ multiplex PCR; TCRdb keeps only in-frame clonotypes and omits some of them. Of some 240,000 clones in the sample, around 90% were seen once. The source material was PBMCs. These receptors were collected from a woman younger than 35 in good health and CMV-seropositive. CDR3s include the opening cysteine and the closing phenylalanine or tryptophan. The order of the fields is clone size, J gene, D gene, V gene, CDR3 protein, CDR3 DNA. D genes are given only for firm matches. Some rows mark clone size as missing; the rest say once, few, many or name a class of expanded clone.

. | TRBJ1-1 | . | TRBV5-6 | CASSLMTEAFF | TGTGCCAGCAGCTTGATGACAGAAGCTTTCTTT
. | TRBJ2-1 | TRBD2 | TRBV7-6 | CASSSGGGDYNEQFF | TGTGCCAGCAGCTCAGGCGGGGGTGACTACAATGAGCAGTTCTTC
. | TRBJ2-7 | TRBD2 | TRBV5-4 | CASALGGTAYEQYF | TGTGCCAGCGCCCTGGGGGGGACTGCCTACGAGCAGTACTTC
. | TRBJ2-7 | TRBD1 | TRBV9 | CASSRGPTGSYEQYF | TGTGCCAGCAGTCGGGGCCCGACAGGGAGCTACGAGCAGTACTTC
few | TRBJ2-5 | TRBD2 | TRBV2 | CASSEAGGFLGTQYF | TGTGCCAGCAGTGAAGCGGGGGGGTTTCTGGGGACCCAGTACTTC
. | TRBJ2-3 | TRBD1 | TRBV27 | CASRGQGRDTQYF | TGTGCCAGCAGGGGACAGGGCAGAGATACGCAGTATTTT
. | TRBJ1-4 | . | TRBV6-1 | CASSEERTVNEKLFF | TGTGCCAGCAGTGAAGAGAGGACAGTAAATGAAAAACTGTTTTTT
. | TRBJ2-1 | . | TRBV25-1 | CASSRKPGDSYNEQFF | TGTGCCAGCAGTCGGAAGCCGGGAGACTCCTACAATGAGCAGTTCTTC
. | TRBJ2-3 | TRBD2 | TRBV7-9 | CASSSGLAGAADTQYF | TGTGCCAGCAGCTCGGGACTAGCGGGAGCCGCAGATACGCAGTATTTT
. | TRBJ2-2 | TRBD2 | TRBV5-1 | CASSLGGSPTGELFF | TGCGCCAGCAGCTTGGGCGGGAGTCCCACCGGGGAGCTGTTTTTT
. | TRBJ2-7 | . | TRBV7-9 | CASSLVARVSMNEQYF | TGTGCCAGCAGCTTAGTAGCCCGAGTCTCGATGAACGAGCAGTACTTC
. | TRBJ2-1 | TRBD2 | TRBV25-1 | CASSENSGGLSSYNEQFF | TGTGCCAGCAGTGAAAATAGCGGGGGGCTAAGCTCCTACAATGAGCAGTTCTTC
. | TRBJ2-7 | . | TRBV28 | CASSLRGTGEQYF | TGTGCCAGCAGTTTGCGCGGGACGGGCGAGCAGTACTTC
. | TRBJ2-7 | . | TRBV11-2 | CASSLDWVGHTLFEQYF | TGTGCCAGCAGCTTAGATTGGGTGGGACATACCCTCTTCGAGCAGTACTTC
. | TRBJ2-7 | . | TRBV15 | CATSIVGAFNEQYF | TGTGCCACCAGCATAGTTGGGGCCTTCAACGAGCAGTACTTC
. | TRBJ2-6 | . | TRBV5-1 | CASSLEGSRGSGANVLTF | TGCGCCAGCAGCTTGGAGGGGAGCAGGGGCTCTGGGGCCAACGTCCTGACTTTC
. | TRBJ2-1 | TRBD2 | TRBV2 | CASSGLHSGRGNYNEQFF | TGTGCCAGCAGTGGTTTACATAGCGGGAGGGGGAACTACAATGAGCAGTTCTTC
. | TRBJ2-2 | . | TRBV27 | CASSFRGLAGELFF | TGTGCCAGCAGTTTCAGGGGCCTAGCCGGGGAGCTGTTTTTT
. | TRBJ2-7 | . | TRBV11-2 | CASSLPKGGSYEQYF | TGTGCCAGCAGCCTCCCAAAAGGCGGTTCCTACGAGCAGTACTTC
. | TRBJ2-7 | TRBD1 | TRBV4-2 | CASSPSEGTGAYEQYF | TGTGCCAGCAGCCCCAGCGAGGGGACAGGTGCCTACGAGCAGTACTTC
. | TRBJ2-3 | . | TRBV2 | CASSKLDGGTDTQYF | TGTGCCAGCAGTAAACTAGACGGCGGCACAGATACGCAGTATTTT
. | TRBJ1-5 | . | TRBV6-1 | CASRKQGVGQPQHF | TGTGCCAGCAGAAAGCAGGGCGTCGGGCAGCCCCAGCATTTT
. | TRBJ1-4 | . | TRBV19 | CASSIVREKLFF | TGTGCCAGTAGTATAGTGCGGGAAAAACTGTTTTTT
. | TRBJ2-1 | TRBD2 | TRBV10-3 | CAITDPGLAGGVNEQFF | TGTGCCATCACCGACCCGGGACTAGCGGGAGGGGTCAATGAGCAGTTCTTC
. | TRBJ2-7 | TRBD1 | TRBV27 | CASSLVVRDRGAYEQYF | TGTGCCAGCAGTTTGGTGGTGAGGGACAGGGGAGCCTACGAGCAGTACTTC
. | TRBJ1-5 | TRBD1 | TRBV9 | CASSLGTGDQPQHF | TGTGCCAGCAGCCTCGGGACAGGGGACCAGCCCCAGCATTTT
. | TRBJ2-1 | . | TRBV29-1 | CSVEPGGYEQFF | TGCAGCGTTGAACCGGGTGGATATGAGCAGTTCTTC
. | TRBJ1-2 | . | TRBV12-5 | CASGLRGFAGLPEYTF | TGTGCTAGTGGTTTGCGAGGTTTCGCGGGCCTTCCCGAATACACCTTC
. | TRBJ2-3 | . | TRBV5-1 | CASSVFLGTGSIFTDTQYF | TGCGCCAGCAGCGTCTTTTTGGGTACAGGGTCTATATTCACAGATACGCAGTATTTT
. | TRBJ1-5 | TRBD1 | TRBV11-3 | CAGRKQGRGNQPQHF | TGTGCCGGCAGGAAACAGGGGCGGGGCAATCAGCCCCAGCATTTT
. | TRBJ2-7 | TRBD2 | TRBV19 | CASSPPSATSGMGSYEQYF | TGTGCCAGTAGCCCCCCGTCCGCGACTAGCGGGATGGGGTCCTACGAGCAGTACTTC
. | TRBJ2-1 | TRBD2 | TRBV7-9 | CASSTLAGGRDEQFF | TGTGCCAGCAGCACACTAGCGGGAGGGCGCGATGAGCAGTTCTTC